What follows describes a single TCR beta chain. Its antigen remains unknown. The germline V gene has CDR1 MNHEY and CDR2 SMNVEV (reference sequence). The CDR3 runs to 14 residues. V shed 6 bases and J 7 bases; nucleotides not matched to a gene: 10. This sample was included in a study of cytomegalovirus exposure and HLA in healthy donors. Across the study: Early released data had about 85 million unique TCRs, all coming from HLA-typed donors. Findings and limits, study-wide: In a later analysis, HLA-associated beta chains showed higher expansion and lower generation probabilities than comparable chains. It was confirmed in vitro that three of the CMV-associated chains were specific for CMV antigens. Most TCR sequences were seen very rarely across donors, but some public TCRs occurred in many.

The primer mix had 60 Vbeta and 13 Jbeta primers. The data were produced by immunoSEQ multiplex PCR, yet TCRdb's version contains in-frame clones alone and is incomplete. The sample has about 120,000 clones, over 75% seen once. This clonotype originated in a woman between 18 and 29 years old in good health and CMV-seronegative. The source material was PBMCs. This chain joins TRBV27 and TRBJ2-7, with 9 bases identical to TRBD1. The CDR3 loop is CASSRDRESREQYF. CDR3 nucleotide sequence: TGTGCCAGCAGCCGGGACAGGGAGTCTCGAGAGCAGTACTTC.